This T cell receptor (beta chain) is from a study of regulatory and conventional T cells in RAG deficiency (dated by TCRdb to 2016 to 2017). Context from the whole study: High-throughput TCR beta sequencing was used to compare the diversity and composition of the Treg, conventional CD4+ and CD8+ T cell repertoires of RAG-deficient patients with those of healthy controls.

Library preparation was by the immunoSEQ multiplex PCR assay. Genomic DNA from the sorted T-cell subsets was used to amplify rearranged TCR beta chain products, which were then sequenced. The published analysis was carried out like this. Shannon entropy and Simpson indices were used to quantify the repertoire diversity of productive TCR beta rearrangements. Clonal expansion was assessed using the summed frequency of the 100 most abundant productive TCR beta clonotypes among total reads. A self-reactivity index based on amino acid usage at CDR3beta positions 6 and 7 was applied to the TRB repertoires. Two-way ANOVA was used for repertoire analyses, while Student t or Mann-Whitney tests were used for flow cytometric analyses. Here the immuneACCESS table is served through TCRdb, limited to in-frame sequences with V and J called. Missing clones are a known gap in these copies; in checked studies unresolved V genes cover under half, and the rest lacks a known reason. V, J and clone size derive from that table, while D and trimming were established from the DNA sequence. For this sample the table gives tens of thousands of clones, of which approximately 96% were detected only once. Roughly 0.35% of the sample is in the top ten clones.

Before genomic DNA extraction, conventional CD4+ T cells were isolated from blood as CD25-low CD127-high cells. Several healthy control donors were used as the comparison group for repertoire analyses. This clone appeared a single time. This receptor's antigen is unknown. Base-call qualities are not available, and no considerably larger clone is one nucleotide away. Points the paper makes about the study in general: Compared with controls, Omenn syndrome and CID/AS patients had 80 to 100-fold fewer unique TCR beta sequences in Treg cells, but only roughly 10-fold fewer in the other subsets. All patient T-cell subsets had shorter CDR3 lengths; Omenn syndrome patients showed >80% Treg-Tconv repertoire overlap at nucleotide and amino acid level. Sorted CD25-high CD127-low cells from Omenn syndrome patients may represent peripherally activated cells rather than bona fide Treg cells. RAG-deficient patients showed markedly lower Shannon entropy and higher Simpson indices than control T-cell subpopulations. For some subjects, some T-cell subset analyses were not performed.

The data also belong to a second study, concerning regulatory T cells. The second study's paper adds: The multiplex PCR relied on 52 forward TRBV primers and 13 reverse TRBJ primers, and amplification bias was corrected through assay-based and computational methods. Repertoires from patients had restricted unique TRB V-J pairs and skewed V and J gene usage, with the strongest effect in regulatory T cells. T-cell receptor beta repertoires of sorted regulatory, conventional CD4+ and CD8+ T cells were compared between CD3G-deficient patients and healthy controls. Ficoll density separation was used to isolate peripheral blood mononuclear cells. Within the immunoSEQ assay, multiplex PCR amplified rearranged TRB loci from genomic DNA. An Illumina HiSeq platform was used to sequence the TRB amplicons. Raw sequences were error-filtered and aligned to reference gene sequences by custom algorithms and were subsequently analyzed with the immunoSEQ online tools. The frequencies of productive and nonproductive TRB rearrangements were evaluated among unique sequences as well as among total sequences. For group comparisons, t tests, Mann-Whitney tests or two-way ANOVA were performed in Prism software.

The sample taken for sequencing was CD25- CD4+ T cells sorted from blood. This clonotype originated in a human donor in good health.

The nucleotides read TGTGCCAGCAACCGACTAGGGGTTAATGAGCAGTTCTTC. Its product reads: CASNRLGVNEQFF. The rearranged chain carries TRBV2 and TRBJ2-1; the D region possibly corresponds to TRBD2 (6 bases align). Taken from the germline V gene, the CDR1 and CDR2 loops are SNHLY and FYNNEI. The junction shows trimming of 7 bases on V and 7 bases on J, plus 14 bases between the germline ends. From cysteine to phenylalanine, the CDR3 is 13 amino acids long. The retained sequence is limited to the CDR3, 39 bases, with the frame set at the first base.